The clone carrying this T cell receptor (beta chain) has more than one count but fewer than ten. Its antigen is unidentified. This specimen belongs to a study of blood T cells in healthy people across ages. Study results and limitations: Considered underestimates were the diversity estimates obtained from one million T cells. Greater diversity and more naive CD4+ cells were seen in long-lived donors than in aged donors.

A second PCR, run for about 7 to 11 cycles, used a sample-barcoded 5' primer plus a J-beta primer mix. TCRdb re-called the 5' RACE reads with MiXCR, one entry per CDR3 protein. The table includes over 500,000 distinct CDR3 sequences, about 26% detected once. Trimming stripped 2 bases from V and 6 bases from J, with 11 bases between. CDR3 length: 14 amino acids. Germline CDR1 is LGHNT and CDR2 is FRNRAP. This sample was also put to use in a study of T cells of mothers and their children. That work contributes: Researchers put all of the extracted RNA into cDNA synthesis, using approximately 1.5 ug per 15 ul.

This chain joins TRBV12-5 and TRBJ1-5; D possibly corresponds to TRBD1 (6 bases). This sequence originates from a boy aged 2-15 years in good health. The sequenced sample consisted of blood. The CDR3: CASGLLQGTQPQHF. CDR3 coding DNA: TGTGCTAGTGGTTTGTTACAGGGTACTCAGCCCCAGCATTTT. The full variable domain, with the rest looked up from reference TRBV12-5 and TRBJ1-5, is DARVTQTPRHKVTEMGQEVTMRCQPILGHNTVFWYRQTMMQGLELLAYFRNRAPLDDSGMPKDRFSAEMPDATLATLKIQPSEPRDSAVYFCASGLLQGTQPQHFGDGTRLSIL.